These 32 T cell receptor beta chains were all obtained from the same sample, sequenced in a study of tumor-infiltrating lymphocytes in primary liver carcinoma (dated by TCRdb to 2016 to 2017). These reads were obtained on an Illumina HiSeq 2500. Using a constant-region primer and ProtoScript II reverse transcriptase, TCRbeta-specific cDNA was reverse-transcribed from 400 to 550 ng total RNA. Construction of the TCRbeta libraries relied on three nested rounds of multiplex PCR, following a slightly modified ARM-PCR procedure. Multiplex TRBV1-TRBV30 forward primers and a Cbeta reverse primer were used in the first two PCR rounds, each of which was run for around 10 cycles. The public sequencing data were trimmed at Q25 with fastp and processed into clonotypes with MiXCR by TCRdb, which kept only in-frame beta chains. Each record represents a unique CDR3 protein, reported with the most common genes and DNA among its rows. This sample gives just over 300,000 distinct CDR3 sequences in total; 45% to 70% of them show up just once. More than 15% of the sample is in the top ten clones.

TRIzol reagent was used to extract blood RNA from unsorted whole blood, while the DNeasy Blood & Tissue kit provided the germline DNA. The material sequenced was peripheral blood. Every receptor here comes from a young woman with primary liver carcinoma and hepatitis B virus infection.

As for this clonotype: The junction differs from germline at one of its ends, possibly a read error. V usage is TRBV20-1 and J usage is TRBJ2-1; 10 bases match TRBD2. Germline values: CDR1 DFQATT, CDR2 SNEGSKA (reference sequence). This CDR3 contains 15 residues. The CDR3, as DNA: TGCAATGCTCTACAAGCGGGAGGGTCCCTCAATGAGCAGTTCTTC. Its protein product is CNALQAGGSLNEQFF.

This clonotype is a singleton in its sample. Being one base from a much bigger clone, this may be a read error. This chain links TRBV4-1 with TRBJ2-3; no firm D call. Matching the DNA end better, TRBJ2-5 makes the J call doubtful. This CDR3 region has 14 residues. Germline CDR1 MGHRA, CDR2 YSYEKL. CDR3: CASSQVAWRETQYF. CDR3 in DNA: TGCGCCAGCAGCCAAGTAGCTTGGCGGGAGACCCAGTACTTC.

A word on this clonotype: A much larger clone lies a single base off, so this may be a read error. The chain has TRBV29-1 and TRBJ2-5; tentatively, D is TRBD2 (6 bases). This CDR3 has 12 amino acids. CDR1 SQVTM and CDR2 ANQGSEA come from the germline V gene. Between the trimmed V and J ends, which lost 8 bases and 1 base, there was a span of 11 bases. The CDR3 nucleotides are TGCAGCCTTGGGGACTTCCAAGAGACCCAGTACTTC. It translates to CSLGDFQETQYF. The full variable domain, its missing parts supplied by reference TRBV29-1 and TRBJ2-5, is SAVISQKPSRDICQRGTSLTIQCQVDSQVTMMFWYRQQPGQSLTLIATANQGSEATYESGFVIDKFPISRPNLTFSTLTVSNMSPEDSSIYLCSLGDFQETQYFGPGTRLLVL.

Details on this clonotype: It may be a read error: a sequence one base away is much more abundant. The chain carries TRBV5-1 and TRBJ2-1; 7 nucleotides match TRBD2. The CDR3 sequence is 14 residues long. CDR1 is SGHRS and CDR2 is YFSETQ in the germline V gene. CDR3 nucleotides: TGCGCCTGCAGCTTTGGGAGGGCATTCGATGAGCAGTTCTTC. Its translation is CACSFGRAFDEQFF.

The chain uses TRBV4-1 and TRBJ2-7; 13 bases agree with TRBD2. CDR1 and CDR2 (germline): MGHRA, YSYEKL. This CDR3 has 15 amino acids. Trimming cost V 1 base and J 7 bases; bases outside gene matches: 4. The CDR3, as DNA: TGCGCCAGCAGCCAAGGACTAGCGGGAGGTTTGGAGCAGTACTTC. It translates to CASSQGLAGGLEQYF.

This clonotype was seen ten or more times. The chain combines TRBV14 with TRBJ2-5; 11 bases agree with TRBD1. The CDR3 has 16 amino acids. The ends lost 2 bases at V and 3 bases at J; junction bases unmatched: 5. The germline gives CDR1 SGHDN, CDR2 FVKESK. The CDR3 spells CASSQWTGGIKETQYF. The CDR3 nucleotides are TGTGCCAGCAGCCAATGGACAGGGGGCATAAAAGAGACCCAGTACTTC.

In regard to this clonotype: Given a much more abundant clone one base away, this may be a read error. The V call is TRBV6-6, the J call TRBJ2-7; tentative D call: TRBD1 (5 bases). V lost 5 bases and J 2 bases, leaving 10 bases between the germline ends. Germline V CDR1 and CDR2: MNHNY, SVGAGI (reference sequence). There are 13 residues in the CDR3. CDR3: CASSNIGAYEQYF. Written as DNA, the CDR3 is TGTGCCAGCAGTAATATAGGGGCCTACGAGCAGTACTTC.

A word on this clonotype: A much larger clone differs by one base, so this may be a read error. The gene calls are TRBV12-3 or TRBV12-4 and TRBJ2-5, with 7 bases matching TRBD1. CDR3 length: 14 amino acids. V lost 8 bases, J lost 1 base, and 7 bases stayed unmatched. CDR3 loop: CASGPSGGQETQYF. As DNA, the CDR3 is TGTGCCAGCGGCCCTTCAGGGGGCCAAGAGACCCAGTACTTC.

The V gene is TRBV6-6, the J gene TRBJ2-1, with D tentatively TRBD1 (5 bases). CDR1 is MNHNY and CDR2 is SVGAGI in the germline V gene (reference sequence). The CDR3 consists of 17 residues. The V end lost 2 bases, the J end lost 8 bases, and 22 bases lay between the germline ends. The CDR3 DNA is TGTGCCAGCAGTTACAATCCGCGACAGAGGCCAAACGATGAGCAGTTCTTC. It translates to CASSYNPRQRPNDEQFF.

The table lists this clonotype with a few counts. V gene TRBV6-4 combines with J gene TRBJ2-3, with 8 bases that match TRBD1. The V segment lost 4 bases and the J segment 5 bases; nucleotides outside the gene matches: 8. Per germline, CDR1 MRHNA and CDR2 SNTAGT. This CDR3 is built from 15 residues. Here the CDR3 reads CASSVGTGGGDTQYF. The CDR3 DNA is TGTGCCAGCAGTGTTGGGACAGGTGGGGGAGATACGCAGTATTTT.

This clonotype was picked up a small number of times. The J gene is TRBJ2-3, the V gene TRBV6-1; TRBD2 aligns across 13 bases. Germline loops: CDR1 MNHNS, CDR2 SASEGT. The CDR3 is 14 amino acids. The trim removed 6 bases at V and 5 bases at J, leaving 2 bases unmatched. CDR3 amino acids: CASRTSGRLDTQYF. CDR3 sequence (DNA): TGTGCCAGCAGGACTAGCGGGAGGTTAGATACGCAGTATTTT.

V and J are TRBV29-1 and TRBJ2-2; 7 bases agree with TRBD1. CDR1 and CDR2 from the germline V gene are SQVTM and ANQGSEA. V lost 6 bases, J lost 2 bases, and 3 bases stayed unmatched. CDR3 length: 13 residues. The CDR3 DNA reads TGCAGCGTCCGGGACAGAAACACCGGGGAGCTGTTTTTT. This translates into CSVRDRNTGELFF.

Comment on this clonotype: Sequence at one end of the junction differs from germline and may be a read error. The CDR3 region is CSEGGRNSCNEQFF. The CDR3, as DNA: TGCAGCGAAGGCGGGAGGAACTCCTGCAATGAGCAGTTCTTC. V and J are TRBV29-1 and TRBJ2-1; TRBD2 matches at 8 bases. The germline gives CDR1 SQVTM, CDR2 ANQGSEA. The CDR3 length is 14 residues.

This clonotype has a single count. This chain uses TRBV6-1 with TRBJ2-2; D ambiguous. CDR3 length: 15 amino acids. The V and J ends lost 2 bases and 3 bases respectively, with 10 bases between them. Germline V gene data show CDR1 as MNHNS and CDR2 as SASEGT. The CDR3 loop is CASSESSPHTGELFF. In DNA form, the CDR3 reads TGTGCCAGCAGTGAATCATCGCCCCACACCGGGGAGCTGTTTTTT.

This clonotype appeared many times. This chain connects TRBV29-1 to TRBJ2-7; 8 bases fit TRBD1. Germline V gene lookup returns CDR1 SQVTM and CDR2 ANQGSEA. The trim removed 3 bases at V and 5 bases at J, leaving 12 bases unmatched. The CDR3 runs 15 residues. CDR3 DNA: TGCAGCGTTGAGGGGGCCCCTGGACAGGGAGACGAGCAGTACTTC. Translating gives CSVEGAPGQGDEQYF.

The rearrangement links TRBV7-8 to TRBJ1-3, with 7 bases lining up with TRBD1. Trimming removed 6 bases from V and 4 bases from J; junction bases left unmatched: 9. This CDR3 has 15 amino acids. Per germline, CDR1 SGHVS and CDR2 FQNEAQ. CDR3 loop: CASRSTGSIGNTIYF. CDR3 in DNA: TGTGCCAGCAGATCGACAGGGTCTATAGGAAACACCATATATTTT.

Concerning this clonotype: One base away lies a much larger clone, so this may be a sequencing read error. The chain combines TRBV7-8 with TRBJ2-3; D is unresolved. The CDR3 is 11 residues long. Trimming took off 4 bases at V and 5 bases at J, with 4 bases between the two ends. Germline lookup yields CDR1 SGHVS and CDR2 FQNEAQ. The CDR3 here is CASSSVDTQYF. As DNA, the CDR3 is TGTGCCAGCAGCTCGGTAGATACGCAGTATTTT.

The chain recombines TRBV28 with TRBJ1-1; no definite D call. Between the trimmed V and J ends, which lost 0 bases and 1 base, there was a span of 6 bases. The CDR3 extends over 14 amino acids. Germline V gives CDR1 MDHEN, CDR2 SYDVKM. CDR3 residues: CASSLWTANTEAFF. In DNA form, the CDR3 reads TGTGCCAGCAGTTTATGGACGGCGAACACTGAAGCTTTCTTT.

V and J are TRBV6-5 and TRBJ2-3, with D hard to call. Between the trimmed V and J ends, which lost 2 bases and 6 bases, there was a span of 18 bases. The CDR3 extends over 16 amino acids. Per the germline V gene, CDR1 is MNHEY and CDR2 is SVGAGI. The CDR3 loop is CASSYVYQTGSDTQYF. DNA for the CDR3: TGTGCCAGCAGTTACGTTTACCAGACGGGCTCCGATACGCAGTATTTT.

This clonotype was picked up a small number of times. This sequence joins TRBV4-3 and TRBJ2-1, with D hard to call. The V gene lost 0 bases and the J gene lost 4 bases, with 13 bases spanning the gap. Germline-derived CDR1 and CDR2 are LGHNA and YSLEER. The CDR3 runs 16 residues. DNA for the CDR3: TGCGCCAGCAGCCAAGATCCCTACTCAGAATACAATGAGCAGTTCTTC. As protein: CASSQDPYSEYNEQFF.

This sequence joins TRBV19 and TRBJ2-2, with a weak D call TRBD1 (5 bases). Germline V gene lookup returns CDR1 LNHDA and CDR2 SQIVND (reference sequence). Trimming left V 10 bases short and J 9 bases short, with 15 bases between. The CDR3 has 12 residues. Written as DNA, the CDR3 is TGTGCCACTGGGGCAATGCCCAGGGAGCTGTTTTTT. Amino acid sequence: CATGAMPRELFF.

In the case of this clonotype: This may come from a read error, since a much larger clone is one base off. The chain joins TRBV6-2 or TRBV6-3 to TRBJ1-5; D is ambiguous. CDR3 length: 12 amino acids. V was pared by 6 bases and J by 7 bases, with 10 bases between. Germline CDR1 reads MNHEY; CDR2 reads SVGEGT. This CDR3 reads CASRLDYQPQHF. In nucleotides, the CDR3 is TGTGCCAGCAGGCTGGATTACCAGCCCCAGCATTTT.

As concerns this clonotype: Because the CDR3 is missing its conserved closing phenylalanine or tryptophan, this is likely a read error. The chain uses TRBV6-2 or TRBV6-3 and TRBJ1-5; unclear D gene. Trimming cost V 5 bases and J 3 bases, with 14 bases left between them. The germline V gene encodes CDR1 MNHEY and CDR2 SVGEGT. The CDR3 covers 15 residues. CDR3 loop: CASSPGPNPNQPQHY. The DNA of the CDR3 is TGTGCCAGCAGTCCGGGCCCAAACCCCAATCAGCCCCAGCATTAT.

The chain has TRBV6-1 and TRBJ2-7; 9 nucleotides align to TRBD1. V lost 3 bases, J lost 6 bases, and 3 bases stayed unmatched. This CDR3 has 13 amino acids. The germline V gene encodes CDR1 MNHNS and CDR2 SASEGT. CDR3 in amino acids: CASSDGDRAEQYF. In DNA, the CDR3 is TGTGCCAGCAGTGACGGGGACAGGGCCGAGCAGTACTTC.

On this clonotype itself: Relative to the germline gene, one junction end is altered; a read error may explain this. The chain has TRBV28 and TRBJ2-2; a possible D gene is TRBD1 (6 bases). Germline V gene lookup returns CDR1 MDHEN and CDR2 SYDVKM. The CDR3 contains 14 residues. The CDR3: CVSSRRTDRGELFF. The CDR3 nucleotides are TGTGTCAGCAGCCGACGGACTGACAGGGGGGAGCTGTTTTTT. Based on the CDR3 plus reference TRBV28 and TRBJ2-2, the full variable domain is DVKVTQSSRYLVKRTGEKVFLECVQDMDHENMFWYRQDPGLGLRLIYFSYDVKMKEKGDIPEGYSVSREKKERFSLILESASTNQTSMYLCVSSRRTDRGELFFGEGSRLTVL.

Only a few counts were recorded for this clonotype. This chain joins TRBV6-5 and TRBJ1-1, with D tentatively TRBD1 (5 bases). CDR3 size: 16 residues. V was trimmed by 0 bases and J by 1 base, leaving 12 bases between them. Looked up from germline, CDR1 is MNHEY and CDR2 is SVGAGI. CDR3 sequence (DNA): TGTGCCAGCAGTTACTCGATGCGGGACGGGAACACTGAAGCTTTCTTT. It translates to CASSYSMRDGNTEAFF.

The rearrangement joins TRBV6-5 to TRBJ2-1; D not resolved. This CDR3 comprises 16 residues. Germline CDR1 and CDR2: MNHEY and SVGAGI. V dropped 6 bases and J dropped 2 bases, with 17 bases sitting between them. CDR3 protein: CASSRRPERAYNEQFF. The CDR3 DNA is TGTGCCAGCAGCCGAAGACCCGAACGAGCCTACAATGAGCAGTTCTTC.

As to this clonotype: Since a much larger clone is just one base distant, this may be a read error. The rearrangement uses TRBV12-3 or TRBV12-4 and TRBJ1-2, with D hard to call. The length of the CDR3 is 13 residues. The V and J ends lost 4 bases and 4 bases respectively, with 10 bases between them. CDR3 in amino acids: CASSYLNSYGYTF. The CDR3 bases are TGTGCCAGCAGTTATCTCAACTCCTATGGCTACACCTTC.

About this clonotype itself: The germline gene is not matched at one end of the junction; a read error may be the cause. The chain joins TRBV11-2 to TRBJ2-7, with 9 bases matching TRBD1. There are 14 residues in the CDR3. Germline CDR1 SGHAT, CDR2 FQNNGV. As DNA, the CDR3 is TGTGCTAGCAGCATAGGGACAGGGATCTACGAGCAGTACTTC. Translated, it gives CASSIGTGIYEQYF.

V usage is TRBV14 and J usage is TRBJ2-1, with D uncertain. V shed 3 bases and J shed 7 bases, with 4 bases lying between them. The germline gives CDR1 SGHDN, CDR2 FVKESK. The CDR3 totals 11 residues. The CDR3 DNA follows: TGTGCCAGCAGCCAGGTGAATGAGCAGTTCTTC. Protein sequence: CASSQVNEQFF. Looking up the rest from reference TRBV14 and TRBJ2-1 gives the full variable domain: EAGVTQFPSHSVIEKGQTVTLRCDPISGHDNLYWYRRVMGKEIKFLLHFVKESKQDESGMPNNRFLAERTGGTYSTLKVQPAELEDSGVYFCASSQVNEQFFGPGTRLTVL.

To note about this clonotype: A much larger clone lies one base from this, so it may be a read error. The genes are TRBV29-1 and TRBJ2-3; 11 nucleotides match TRBD2. CDR3 length equals 14 residues. Germline V gene sequence: CDR1 SQVTM, CDR2 ANQGSEA. Trimming at V came to 8 bases and at J to 6 bases, leaving 10 bases not matched to a gene. CDR3 region: CSSHSGRASDTQYF. The CDR3 nucleotides are TGCAGCTCACATAGCGGGAGGGCTTCTGATACGCAGTATTTT.

The chain carries TRBV7-9 and TRBJ2-2; TRBD1 might be the D (5 bases). Trimming took off 4 bases at V and 1 base at J, with 16 bases between the two ends. This CDR3 is built from 17 residues. Germline V CDR1 and CDR2: SEHNR, FQNEAQ (reference sequence). The CDR3 DNA sequence: TGTGCCAGCAGCTCCCCTCGACAGATTATGAACACCGGGGAGCTGTTTTTT. It specifies CASSSPRQIMNTGELFF.